Below are 10 T cell receptor beta chains sequenced from a single sample in a study of blood T cell repertoires in COVID-19. Assay used: immunoSEQ multiplex PCR; TCRdb lists only in-frame clones, some missing. The table has nearly 250,000 clones, over 80% seen once. The sample taken for sequencing was PBMCs or T cells enriched from blood (not recorded which). The receptors shown here come from a man aged 45-60 years who had been exposed to COVID-19.

The chain couples TRBV27 to TRBJ2-5, with a tentative D call TRBD1 (5 bases). This CDR3 contains 14 residues. Germline values: CDR1 MNHEY, CDR2 SMNVEV (reference sequence). Trimming removed 3 bases from V and 3 bases from J, with 11 bases in between. CDR3 protein: CASSLQGAEETQYF. As DNA, the CDR3 is TGTGCCAGCAGTTTGCAAGGGGCTGAAGAGACCCAGTACTTC.

CDR3: CASRFRVIDGYTF. In nucleotides, the CDR3 is TGCGCCAGCCGGTTCAGGGTGATCGATGGCTACACCTTC. The J gene is TRBJ1-2, the V gene TRBV5-1; a weak D match, TRBD1 (5 bases). Germline V lookup: CDR1 SGHRS, CDR2 YFSETQ. This CDR3 has 13 amino acids. V was trimmed by 7 bases and J by 6 bases, leaving 16 bases between them.

The sample holds one count of this clone. The chain couples TRBV19 to TRBJ1-5; no firm D call. The V and J ends lost 8 bases and 1 base respectively, with 18 bases between them. From germline, CDR1 is LNHDA and CDR2 SQIVND (reference sequence). The CDR3 runs to 16 residues. The CDR3 is CASSSSGGRSNQPQHF. The CDR3 nucleotides read TGTGCCAGTTCTTCGTCGGGAGGCAGGAGCAATCAGCCCCAGCATTTT.

This chain connects TRBV5-1 to TRBJ2-3, with 10 bases that match TRBD2. With V trimmed by 4 bases and J by 1 base, 6 bases remained unmatched. CDR1 is SGHRS and CDR2 is YFSETQ in the germline V gene. This CDR3 contains 16 residues. CDR3 nucleotide sequence: TGCGCCAGCAGCGGGTCCCTAGCGGGAGGCACAGATACGCAGTATTTT. It encodes CASSGSLAGGTDTQYF. Full variable domain (remainder filled in from reference TRBV5-1 and TRBJ2-3): KAGVTQTPRYLIKTRGQQVTLSCSPISGHRSVSWYQQTPGQGLQFLFEYFSETQRNKGNFPGRFSGRQFSNSRSEMNVSTLELGDSALYLCASSGSLAGGTDTQYFGPGTRLTVL.

The chain links TRBV10-3 to TRBJ1-2; the D is unclear. V was trimmed by 3 bases and J by 8 bases, leaving 13 bases between them. This CDR3 spans 13 amino acids. From germline, CDR1 is ENHRY and CDR2 SYGVKD. The CDR3 here is CAISESRSTGYTF. The CDR3 nucleotides read TGTGCCATCAGTGAATCACGTTCTACCGGCTACACCTTC.

The rearrangement uses TRBV5-4 and TRBJ2-5; 7 bases fit TRBD2. The V gene's germline CDR1 is SGHNT and CDR2 YYREEE (reference sequence). Germline trimming cut 0 bases from V and 6 bases from J; bases unmatched to any gene: 8. This CDR3 comprises 15 residues. In DNA, the CDR3 is TGTGCCAGCAGCTTGGAGACTAGCTTTACGAAGACCCAGTACTTC. This sequence encodes CASSLETSFTKTQYF.

The chain combines TRBV19 with TRBJ1-3; D is unclear. V lost 5 bases to trimming and J lost 4 bases, with 15 bases between them. Looked up from germline, CDR1 is LNHDA and CDR2 is SQIVND (reference sequence). This CDR3 has 15 amino acids. The CDR3 DNA reads as TGTGCCAGTAGTCCCCGGGGAGGTATCGGAAACACCATATATTTT. Its translation is CASSPRGGIGNTIYF.

This chain uses TRBV20-1 with TRBJ1-4; D not resolved. V lost 3 bases and J 8 bases, leaving 16 bases between the germline ends. This CDR3 spans 14 amino acids. The germline V gene encodes CDR1 DFQATT and CDR2 SNEGSKA (reference sequence). CDR3 in DNA: TGCAGTGCTAGTTTACGAGTCGGTAGCGAAAAACTGTTTTTT. It specifies CSASLRVGSEKLFF.

The chain uses TRBV4-1 and TRBJ2-1; 12 bases are shared with TRBD2. There are 15 residues in the CDR3. V gave up 5 bases and J gave up 12 bases; unmatched junction bases: 11. Germline V lookup: CDR1 MGHRA, CDR2 YSYEKL. This chain's CDR3 is CASSLKGLAGGPQFF. The DNA of the CDR3 is TGCGCCAGCAGCTTGAAAGGCCTAGCGGGAGGGCCGCAGTTCTTC.

The V gene is TRBV2, the J gene TRBJ1-1; TRBD1 matches at 7 bases. There are 17 residues in the CDR3. Germline assignment: CDR1 SNHLY and CDR2 FYNNEI. Trimming took 7 bases from V and 0 from J; bases not matched to a gene: 14. CDR3 sequence (DNA): TGTGCCAGCACAGCTGGAGATACAGGGGCGGTGAACACTGAAGCTTTCTTT. Amino acids: CASTAGDTGAVNTEAFF.